This T cell receptor beta chain derives from a study of blood T cell repertoires in COVID-19. Overall study: Acute and convalescent COVID-19 samples came from the United States, Italy and Spain. The cDNA or gDNA used as material had been derived from T cells, B-cell-depleted T cells, or PBMCs.

Trimming at V came to 1 base and at J to 7 bases, leaving 9 bases not matched to a gene. Germline CDR1 is MDHEN and CDR2 is SYDVKM. The length of the CDR3 is 16 residues. Assay: immunoSEQ multiplex PCR; the TCRdb copy retains only in-frame clones and omits some. In the table there are about 310,000 clones, approximately 90% of which are singletons. This clonotype was sampled from a woman in her 40s who had recovered from COVID-19. The V call is TRBV28, the J call TRBJ1-4; 7 bases map to TRBD1. The material sequenced was PBMCs or T cells enriched from blood (not recorded which). The CDR3 DNA sequence: TGTGCCAGCAGTTTATTATACAGGGGTTTGCGTGAAAAACTGTTTTTT. It encodes CASSLLYRGLREKLFF.